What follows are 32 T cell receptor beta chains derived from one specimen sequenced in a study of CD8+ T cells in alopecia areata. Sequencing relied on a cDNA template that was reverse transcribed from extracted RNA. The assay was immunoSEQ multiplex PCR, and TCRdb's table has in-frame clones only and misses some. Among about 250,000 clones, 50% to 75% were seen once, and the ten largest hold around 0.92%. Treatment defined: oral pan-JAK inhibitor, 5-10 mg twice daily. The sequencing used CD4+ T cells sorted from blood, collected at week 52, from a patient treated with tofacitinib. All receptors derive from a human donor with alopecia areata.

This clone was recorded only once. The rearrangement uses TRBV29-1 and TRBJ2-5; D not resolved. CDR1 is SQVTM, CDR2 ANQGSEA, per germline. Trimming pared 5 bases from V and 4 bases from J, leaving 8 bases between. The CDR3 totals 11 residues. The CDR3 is CSVYKGETQYF. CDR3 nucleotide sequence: TGCAGCGTTTATAAGGGAGAGACCCAGTACTTC.

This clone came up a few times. DNA for the CDR3: TGCGCCAGCAGCTCGGGACGGGCCACAGATACGCAGTATTTT. Translating gives CASSSGRATDTQYF. V usage is TRBV5-1 and J usage is TRBJ2-3, with D possibly being TRBD1 or TRBD2 (5 bases each). The length of the CDR3 is 14 residues. Germline CDR1 is SGHRS and CDR2 is YFSETQ. The V and J ends lost 3 bases and 2 bases respectively, with 10 bases between them.

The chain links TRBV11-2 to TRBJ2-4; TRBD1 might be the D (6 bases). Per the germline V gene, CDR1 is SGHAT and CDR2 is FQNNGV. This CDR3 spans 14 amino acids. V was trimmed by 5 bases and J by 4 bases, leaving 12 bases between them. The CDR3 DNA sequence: TGTGCCAGCAGCCAACAGGGAACTAAAAACATTCAGTACTTC. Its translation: CASSQQGTKNIQYF.

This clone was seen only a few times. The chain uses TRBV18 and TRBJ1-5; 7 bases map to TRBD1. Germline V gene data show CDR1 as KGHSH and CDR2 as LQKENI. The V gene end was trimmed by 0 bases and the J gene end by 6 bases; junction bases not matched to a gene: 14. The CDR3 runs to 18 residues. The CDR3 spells CASSPPSSHRGLGQPQHF. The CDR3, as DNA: TGTGCCAGCTCACCACCCTCGTCCCACAGGGGATTGGGTCAGCCCCAGCATTTT.

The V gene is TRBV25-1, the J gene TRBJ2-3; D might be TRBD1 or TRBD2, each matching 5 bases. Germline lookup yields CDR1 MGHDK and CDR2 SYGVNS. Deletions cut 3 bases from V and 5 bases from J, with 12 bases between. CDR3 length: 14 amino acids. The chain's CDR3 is CASSDPRGVDTQYF. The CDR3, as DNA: TGTGCCAGCAGTGATCCGAGGGGCGTAGATACGCAGTATTTT.

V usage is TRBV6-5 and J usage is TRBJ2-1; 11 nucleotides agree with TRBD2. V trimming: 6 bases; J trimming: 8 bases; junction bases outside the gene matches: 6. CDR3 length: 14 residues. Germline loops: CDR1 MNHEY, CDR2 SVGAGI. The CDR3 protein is CASRLSGGADEQFF. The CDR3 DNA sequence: TGTGCCAGCAGGCTTAGCGGGGGGGCCGATGAGCAGTTCTTC.

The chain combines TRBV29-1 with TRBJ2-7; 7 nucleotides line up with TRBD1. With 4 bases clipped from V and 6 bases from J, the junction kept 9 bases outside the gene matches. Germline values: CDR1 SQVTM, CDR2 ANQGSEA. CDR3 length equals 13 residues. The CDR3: CSVVRSTGVEQYF. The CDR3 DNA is TGCAGCGTTGTCCGTTCTACAGGGGTCGAGCAGTACTTC.

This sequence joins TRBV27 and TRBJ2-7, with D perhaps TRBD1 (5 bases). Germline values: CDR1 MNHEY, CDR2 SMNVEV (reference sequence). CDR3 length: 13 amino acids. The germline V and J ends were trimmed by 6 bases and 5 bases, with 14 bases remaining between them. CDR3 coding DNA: TGTGCCAGCAGCAGGGTCCAAGGGGACGAGCAGTACTTC. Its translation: CASSRVQGDEQYF.

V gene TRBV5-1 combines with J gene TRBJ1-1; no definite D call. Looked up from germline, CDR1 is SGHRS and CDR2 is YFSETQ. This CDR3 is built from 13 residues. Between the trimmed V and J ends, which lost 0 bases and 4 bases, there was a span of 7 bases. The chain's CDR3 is CASSLASFTEAFF. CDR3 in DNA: TGCGCCAGCAGCTTGGCAAGTTTCACTGAAGCTTTCTTT.

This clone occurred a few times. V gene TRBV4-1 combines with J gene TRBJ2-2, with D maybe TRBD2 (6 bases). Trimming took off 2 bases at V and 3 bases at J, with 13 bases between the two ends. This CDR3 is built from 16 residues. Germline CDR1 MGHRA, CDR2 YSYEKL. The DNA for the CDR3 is TGCGCCAGCAGCCAAACAGCGGGTGTGTACACCGGGGAGCTGTTTTTT. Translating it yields CASSQTAGVYTGELFF.

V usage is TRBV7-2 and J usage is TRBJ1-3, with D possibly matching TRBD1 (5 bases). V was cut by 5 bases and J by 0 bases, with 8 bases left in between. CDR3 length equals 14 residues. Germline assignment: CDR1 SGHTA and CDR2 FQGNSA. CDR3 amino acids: CASSKDSSGNTIYF. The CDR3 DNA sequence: TGTGCCAGCAGCAAAGACAGCTCTGGAAACACCATATATTTT.

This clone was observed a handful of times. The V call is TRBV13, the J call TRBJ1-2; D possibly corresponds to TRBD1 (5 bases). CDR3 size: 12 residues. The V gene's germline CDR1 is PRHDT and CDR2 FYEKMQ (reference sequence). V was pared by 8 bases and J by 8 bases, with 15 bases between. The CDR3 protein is CASRQGSRGYTF. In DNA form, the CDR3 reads TGTGCCAGCCGTCAGGGAAGCAGAGGCTACACCTTC.

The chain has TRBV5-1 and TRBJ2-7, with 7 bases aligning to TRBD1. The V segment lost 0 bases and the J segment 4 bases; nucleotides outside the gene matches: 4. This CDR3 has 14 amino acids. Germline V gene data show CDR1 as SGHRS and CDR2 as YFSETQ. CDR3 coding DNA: TGCGCCAGCAGCTTGGGACAGGGTCTATACGAGCAGTACTTC. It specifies CASSLGQGLYEQYF.

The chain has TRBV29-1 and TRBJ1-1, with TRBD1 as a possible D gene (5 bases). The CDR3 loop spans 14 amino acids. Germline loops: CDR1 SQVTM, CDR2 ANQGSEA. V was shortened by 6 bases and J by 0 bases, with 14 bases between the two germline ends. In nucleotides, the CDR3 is TGCAGCGTGGGGGTGACAGCTTTGAACACTGAAGCTTTCTTT. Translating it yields CSVGVTALNTEAFF.

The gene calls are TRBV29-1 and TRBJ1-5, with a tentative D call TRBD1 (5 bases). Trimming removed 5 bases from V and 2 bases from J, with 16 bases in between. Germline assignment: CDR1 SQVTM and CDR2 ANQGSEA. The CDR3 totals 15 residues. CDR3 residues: CSVLLRSQGNQPQHF. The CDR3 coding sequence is TGCAGCGTTTTATTGAGGTCACAGGGCAATCAGCCCCAGCATTTT.

CDR3 protein: CAWTEQGREGYTF. The CDR3 nucleotides are TGTGCCTGGACCGAACAGGGAAGGGAAGGCTACACCTTC. The chain uses TRBV30 and TRBJ1-2, with D possibly being TRBD1 (6 bases). Per germline, CDR1 GTSNPN and CDR2 SVGIG (reference sequence). The CDR3 consists of 13 residues. With 4 bases removed from V and 8 bases from J, the gap between germline ends came to 17 bases.

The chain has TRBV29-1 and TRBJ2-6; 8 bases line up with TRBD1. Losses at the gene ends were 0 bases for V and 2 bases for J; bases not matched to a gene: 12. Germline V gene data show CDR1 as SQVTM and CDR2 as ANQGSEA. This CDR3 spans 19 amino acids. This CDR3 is CSVEDGLGQVIAGANVLTF. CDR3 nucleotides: TGCAGCGTTGAAGATGGGTTGGGACAGGTTATCGCTGGGGCCAACGTCCTGACTTTC. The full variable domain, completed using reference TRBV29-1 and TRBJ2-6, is SAVISQKPSRDICQRGTSLTIQCQVDSQVTMMFWYRQQPGQSLTLIATANQGSEATYESGFVIDKFPISRPNLTFSTLTVSNMSPEDSSIYLCSVEDGLGQVIAGANVLTFGAGSRLTVL.

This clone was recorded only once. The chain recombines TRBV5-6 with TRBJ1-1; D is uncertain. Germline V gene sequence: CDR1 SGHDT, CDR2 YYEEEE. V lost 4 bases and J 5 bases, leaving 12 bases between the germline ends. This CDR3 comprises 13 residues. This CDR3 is CASSGFDLTEAFF. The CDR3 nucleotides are TGTGCCAGCAGCGGATTCGACCTTACTGAAGCTTTCTTT.

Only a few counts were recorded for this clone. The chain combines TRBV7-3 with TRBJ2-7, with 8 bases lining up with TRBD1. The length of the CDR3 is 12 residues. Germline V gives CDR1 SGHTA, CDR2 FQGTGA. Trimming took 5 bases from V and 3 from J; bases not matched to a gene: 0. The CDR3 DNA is TGTGCCAGCAGCGACAGGGGCTACGAGCAGTACTTC. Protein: CASSDRGYEQYF.

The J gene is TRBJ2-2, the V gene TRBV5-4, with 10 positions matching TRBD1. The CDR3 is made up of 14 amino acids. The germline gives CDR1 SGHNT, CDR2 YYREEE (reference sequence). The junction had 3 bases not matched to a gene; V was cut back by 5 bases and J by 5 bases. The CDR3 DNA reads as TGTGCCAGCAGTTCGGGACAGGGGACCGGGGAGCTGTTTTTT. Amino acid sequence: CASSSGQGTGELFF.

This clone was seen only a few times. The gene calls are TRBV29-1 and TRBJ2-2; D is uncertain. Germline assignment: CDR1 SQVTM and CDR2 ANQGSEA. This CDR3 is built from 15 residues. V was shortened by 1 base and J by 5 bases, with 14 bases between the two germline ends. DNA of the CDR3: TGCAGCGTTGAAGGCCCCCCTAGTCCGACCGGGGAGCTGTTTTTT. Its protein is CSVEGPPSPTGELFF.

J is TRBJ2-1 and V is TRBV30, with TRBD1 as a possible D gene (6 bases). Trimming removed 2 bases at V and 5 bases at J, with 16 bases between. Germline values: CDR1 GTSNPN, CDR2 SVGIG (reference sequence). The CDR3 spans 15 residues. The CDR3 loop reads CAWSLSRGHNNEQFF. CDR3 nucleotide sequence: TGTGCCTGGAGTCTGAGTAGGGGACATAACAATGAGCAGTTCTTC.

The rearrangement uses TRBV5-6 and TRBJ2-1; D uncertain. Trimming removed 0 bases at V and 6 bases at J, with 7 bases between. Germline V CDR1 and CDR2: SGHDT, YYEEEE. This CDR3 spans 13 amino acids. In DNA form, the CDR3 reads TGTGCCAGCAGCTTGGCGACACTCAATGAGCAGTTCTTC. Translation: CASSLATLNEQFF.

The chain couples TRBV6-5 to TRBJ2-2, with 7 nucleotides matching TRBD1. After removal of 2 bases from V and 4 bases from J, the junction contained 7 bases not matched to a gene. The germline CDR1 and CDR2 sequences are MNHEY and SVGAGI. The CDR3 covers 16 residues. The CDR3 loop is CASSYNPDRSTGELFF. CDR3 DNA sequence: TGTGCCAGCAGTTACAACCCGGACAGGTCCACCGGGGAGCTGTTTTTT.

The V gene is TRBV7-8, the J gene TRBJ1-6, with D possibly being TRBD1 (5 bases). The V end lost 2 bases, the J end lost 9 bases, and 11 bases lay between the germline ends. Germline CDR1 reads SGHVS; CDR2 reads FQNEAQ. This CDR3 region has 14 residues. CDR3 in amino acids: CASSLSRASSPLHF. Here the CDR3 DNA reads TGTGCCAGCAGCTTAAGCAGGGCATCTTCACCCCTCCACTTT.

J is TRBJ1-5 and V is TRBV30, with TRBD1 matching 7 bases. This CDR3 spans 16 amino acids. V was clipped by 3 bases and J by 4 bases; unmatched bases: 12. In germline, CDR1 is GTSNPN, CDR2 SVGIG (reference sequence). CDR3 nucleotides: TGTGCCTGGAGCCCAATCAGGGGGAACCCTAATCAGCCCCAGCATTTT. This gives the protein CAWSPIRGNPNQPQHF.

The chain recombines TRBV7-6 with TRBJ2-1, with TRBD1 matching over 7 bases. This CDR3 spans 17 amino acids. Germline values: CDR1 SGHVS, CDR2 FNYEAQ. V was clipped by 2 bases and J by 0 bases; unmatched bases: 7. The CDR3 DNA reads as TGTGCCAGCAGCTTAAACCCCGGACAGGCCTCCTACAATGAGCAGTTCTTC. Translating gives CASSLNPGQASYNEQFF.

DNA of the CDR3: TGTGCCTGGAGTCGGGGCGCAGGGGGCTCCTACGAGCAGTACTTC. Residues: CAWSRGAGGSYEQYF. The V and J genes are TRBV30 and TRBJ2-7; 7 positions agree with TRBD1. The CDR3 loop spans 15 amino acids. The germline CDR1 and CDR2 sequences are GTSNPN and SVGIG (reference sequence). V lost 2 bases to trimming and J lost 0 bases; unmatched junction nucleotides: 7.

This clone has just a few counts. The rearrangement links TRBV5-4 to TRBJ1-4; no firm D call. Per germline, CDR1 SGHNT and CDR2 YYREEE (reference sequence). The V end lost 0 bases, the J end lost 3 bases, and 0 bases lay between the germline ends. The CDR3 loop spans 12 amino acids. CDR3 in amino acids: CASSLANEKLFF. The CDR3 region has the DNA TGTGCCAGCAGCTTGGCTAATGAAAAACTGTTTTTT.

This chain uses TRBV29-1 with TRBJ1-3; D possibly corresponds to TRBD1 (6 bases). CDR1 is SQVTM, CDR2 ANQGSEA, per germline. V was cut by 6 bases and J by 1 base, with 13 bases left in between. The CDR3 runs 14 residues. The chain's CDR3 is CSVGGDRSGNTIYF. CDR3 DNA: TGCAGCGTGGGGGGTGACAGGTCTGGAAACACCATATATTTT.

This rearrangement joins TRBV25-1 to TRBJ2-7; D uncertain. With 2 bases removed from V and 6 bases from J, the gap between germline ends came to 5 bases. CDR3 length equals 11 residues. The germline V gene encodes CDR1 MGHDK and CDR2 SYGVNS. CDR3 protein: CASSEGFEQYF. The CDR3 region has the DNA TGTGCCAGCAGTGAAGGGTTCGAGCAGTACTTC.

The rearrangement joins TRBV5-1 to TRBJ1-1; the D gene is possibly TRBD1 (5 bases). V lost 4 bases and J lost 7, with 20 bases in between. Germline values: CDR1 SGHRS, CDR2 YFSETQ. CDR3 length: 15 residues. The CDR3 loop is CASSPGAGTHSEAFF. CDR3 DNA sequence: TGCGCCAGCAGCCCCGGAGCGGGGACGCACAGTGAAGCTTTCTTT.